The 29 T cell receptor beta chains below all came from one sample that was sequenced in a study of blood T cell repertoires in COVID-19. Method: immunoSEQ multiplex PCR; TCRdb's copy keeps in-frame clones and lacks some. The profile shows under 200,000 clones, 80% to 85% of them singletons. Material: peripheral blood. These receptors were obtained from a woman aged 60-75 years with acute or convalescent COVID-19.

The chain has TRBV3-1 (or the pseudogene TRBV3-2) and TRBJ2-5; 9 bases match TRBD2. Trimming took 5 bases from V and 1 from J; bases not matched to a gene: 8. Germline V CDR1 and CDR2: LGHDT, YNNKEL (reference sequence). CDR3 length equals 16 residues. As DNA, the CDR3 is TGTGCCAGCAGCTCTCTAGCGGGGTCCGCCCAAGAGACCCAGTACTTC. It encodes CASSSLAGSAQETQYF.

This chain's CDR3 is CASSLRTDMNTEAFF. The CDR3 region has the DNA TGTGCCAGCAGCCTCCGGACGGACATGAACACTGAAGCTTTCTTT. The V gene is TRBV9, the J gene TRBJ1-1, with D possibly TRBD1 on 5 matching bases. This CDR3 contains 15 residues. V lost 4 bases and J 0 bases, leaving 13 bases between the germline ends. Per germline, CDR1 SGDLS and CDR2 YYNGEE.

The CDR3 protein is CASSRRDRPYF. CDR3 nucleotide sequence: TGTGCCAGCAGTCGTAGAGACAGACCATACTTC. The chain carries TRBV2 and TRBJ2-7, with TRBD1 as a possible D gene (5 bases). The germline CDR1 and CDR2 sequences are SNHLY and FYNNEI. Trimming took off 5 bases at V and 13 bases at J, with 15 bases between the two ends. The CDR3 contains 11 residues.

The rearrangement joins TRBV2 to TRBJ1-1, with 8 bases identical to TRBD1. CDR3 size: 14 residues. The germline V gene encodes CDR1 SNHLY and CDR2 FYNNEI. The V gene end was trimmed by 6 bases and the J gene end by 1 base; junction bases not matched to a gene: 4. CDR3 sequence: CASSGGQGNTEAFF. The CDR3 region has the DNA TGTGCCAGCAGCGGCGGACAGGGGAACACTGAAGCTTTCTTT.

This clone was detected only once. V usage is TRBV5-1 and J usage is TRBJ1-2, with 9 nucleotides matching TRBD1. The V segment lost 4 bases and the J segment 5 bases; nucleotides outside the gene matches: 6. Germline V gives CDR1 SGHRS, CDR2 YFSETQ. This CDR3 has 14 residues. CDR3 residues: CASSLRQGEYGYTF. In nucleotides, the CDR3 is TGCGCCAGCAGCCTAAGACAGGGGGAATATGGCTACACCTTC.

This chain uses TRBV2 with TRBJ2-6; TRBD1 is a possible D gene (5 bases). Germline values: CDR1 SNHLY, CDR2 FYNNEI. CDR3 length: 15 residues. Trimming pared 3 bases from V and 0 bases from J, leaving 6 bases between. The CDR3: CASSDQGSGANVLTF. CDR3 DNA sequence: TGTGCCAGCAGTGATCAGGGCTCTGGGGCCAACGTCCTGACTTTC.

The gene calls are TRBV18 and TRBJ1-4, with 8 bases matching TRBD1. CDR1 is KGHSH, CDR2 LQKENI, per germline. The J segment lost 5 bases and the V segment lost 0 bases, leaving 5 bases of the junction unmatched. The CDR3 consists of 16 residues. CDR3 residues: CASSPPTDRANEKLFF. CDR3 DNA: TGTGCCAGCTCACCACCTACGGACAGGGCCAATGAAAAACTGTTTTTT. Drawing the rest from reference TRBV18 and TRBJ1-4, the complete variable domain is NAGVMQNPRHLVRRRGQEARLRCSPMKGHSHVYWYRQLPEEGLKFMVYLQKENIIDESGMPKERFSAEFPKEGPSILRIQQVVRGDSAAYFCASSPPTDRANEKLFFGSGTQLSVL.

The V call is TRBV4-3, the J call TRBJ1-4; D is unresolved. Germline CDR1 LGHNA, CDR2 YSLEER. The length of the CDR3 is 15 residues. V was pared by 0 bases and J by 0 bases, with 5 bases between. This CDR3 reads CASSQDRATNEKLFF. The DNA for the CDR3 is TGCGCCAGCAGCCAAGATCGGGCAACTAATGAAAAACTGTTTTTT.

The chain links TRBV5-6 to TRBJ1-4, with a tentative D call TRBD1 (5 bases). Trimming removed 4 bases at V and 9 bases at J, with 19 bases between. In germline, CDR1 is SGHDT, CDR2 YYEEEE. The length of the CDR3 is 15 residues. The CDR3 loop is CASSRGDRDDKKLFF. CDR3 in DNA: TGTGCCAGCAGCCGGGGGGACCGGGACGATAAAAAACTGTTTTTT. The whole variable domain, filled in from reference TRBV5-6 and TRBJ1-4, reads DAGVTQSPTHLIKTRGQQVTLRCSPKSGHDTVSWYQQALGQGPQFIFQYYEEEERQRGNFPDRFSGHQFPNYSSELNVNALLLGDSALYLCASSRGDRDDKKLFFGSGTQLSVL.

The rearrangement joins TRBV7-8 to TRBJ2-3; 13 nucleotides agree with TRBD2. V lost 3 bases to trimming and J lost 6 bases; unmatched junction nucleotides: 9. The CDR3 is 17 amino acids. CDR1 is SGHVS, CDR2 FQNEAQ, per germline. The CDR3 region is CASSLVLTSGGRDTQYF. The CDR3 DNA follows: TGTGCCAGCAGCTTGGTCCTGACTAGCGGGGGGAGGGATACGCAGTATTTT.

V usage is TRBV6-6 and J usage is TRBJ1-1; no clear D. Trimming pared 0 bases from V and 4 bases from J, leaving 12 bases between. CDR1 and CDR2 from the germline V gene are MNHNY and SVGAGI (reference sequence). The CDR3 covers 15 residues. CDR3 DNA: TGTGCCAGCAGTTACTCGCCAGGAACCGGCACTGAAGCTTTCTTT. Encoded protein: CASSYSPGTGTEAFF.

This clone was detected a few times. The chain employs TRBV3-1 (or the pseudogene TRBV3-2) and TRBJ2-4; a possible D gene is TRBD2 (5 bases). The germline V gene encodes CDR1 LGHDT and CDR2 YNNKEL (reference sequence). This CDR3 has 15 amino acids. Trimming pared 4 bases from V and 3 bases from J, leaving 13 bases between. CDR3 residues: CASSPVAGSKNIQYF. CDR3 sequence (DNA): TGTGCCAGCAGCCCGGTCGCGGGTAGCAAAAACATTCAGTACTTC.

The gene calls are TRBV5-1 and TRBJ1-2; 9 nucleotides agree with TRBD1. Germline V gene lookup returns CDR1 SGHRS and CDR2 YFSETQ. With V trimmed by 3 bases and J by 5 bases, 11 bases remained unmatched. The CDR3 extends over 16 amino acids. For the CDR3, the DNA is TGCGCCAGCAGCTCGGAGCTGGACAGGGGCATGTATGGCTACACCTTC. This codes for CASSSELDRGMYGYTF.

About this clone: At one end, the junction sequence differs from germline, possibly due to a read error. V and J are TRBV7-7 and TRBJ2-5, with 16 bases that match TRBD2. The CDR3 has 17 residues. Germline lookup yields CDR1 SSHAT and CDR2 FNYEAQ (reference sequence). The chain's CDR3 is CASSLAPGLAGGETQYF. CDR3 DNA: TGTGCTAGCAGCTTAGCGCCGGGACTAGCGGGGGGGGAGACCCAGTACTTC.

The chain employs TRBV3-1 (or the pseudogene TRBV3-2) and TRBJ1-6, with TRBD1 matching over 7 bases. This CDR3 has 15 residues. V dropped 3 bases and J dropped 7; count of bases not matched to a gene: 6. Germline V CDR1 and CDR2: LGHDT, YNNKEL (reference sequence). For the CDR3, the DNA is TGTGCCAGCAGCCATTCTGACAGGGTCAATTCACCCCTCCACTTT. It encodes CASSHSDRVNSPLHF.

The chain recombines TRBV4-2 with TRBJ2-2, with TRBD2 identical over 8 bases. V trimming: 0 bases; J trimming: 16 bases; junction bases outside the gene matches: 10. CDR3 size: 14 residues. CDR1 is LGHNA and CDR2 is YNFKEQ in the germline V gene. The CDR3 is CASSQDGLAGGKFF. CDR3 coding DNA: TGTGCCAGCAGCCAAGATGGGCTAGCGGGTGGGAAGTTTTTT.

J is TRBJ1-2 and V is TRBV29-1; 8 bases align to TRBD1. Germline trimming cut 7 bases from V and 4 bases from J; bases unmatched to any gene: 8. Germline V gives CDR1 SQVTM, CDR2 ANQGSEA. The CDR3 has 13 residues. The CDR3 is CSAGQGRAYGYTF. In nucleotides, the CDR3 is TGCAGCGCTGGACAGGGTAGAGCCTATGGCTACACCTTC.

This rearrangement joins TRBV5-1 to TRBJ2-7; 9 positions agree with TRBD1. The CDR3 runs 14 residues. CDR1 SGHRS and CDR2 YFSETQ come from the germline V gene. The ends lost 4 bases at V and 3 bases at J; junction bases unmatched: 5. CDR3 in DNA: TGCGCCAGCAGCCCCAGGACAGGGGACTACGAGCAGTACTTC. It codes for CASSPRTGDYEQYF.

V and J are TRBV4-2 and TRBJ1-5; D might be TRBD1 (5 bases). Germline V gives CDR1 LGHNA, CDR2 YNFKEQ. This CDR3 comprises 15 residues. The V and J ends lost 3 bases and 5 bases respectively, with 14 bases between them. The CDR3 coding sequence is TGTGCCAGCAGCCAGAAGCTTGGAGGGGATCAGCCCCAGCATTTT. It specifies CASSQKLGGDQPQHF.

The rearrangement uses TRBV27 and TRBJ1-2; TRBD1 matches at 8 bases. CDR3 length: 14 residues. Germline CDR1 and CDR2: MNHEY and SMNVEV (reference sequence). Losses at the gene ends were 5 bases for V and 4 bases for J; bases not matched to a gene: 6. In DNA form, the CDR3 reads TGTGCCAGCAGTCAGGACAGGGTGATCTATGGCTACACCTTC. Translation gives CASSQDRVIYGYTF.

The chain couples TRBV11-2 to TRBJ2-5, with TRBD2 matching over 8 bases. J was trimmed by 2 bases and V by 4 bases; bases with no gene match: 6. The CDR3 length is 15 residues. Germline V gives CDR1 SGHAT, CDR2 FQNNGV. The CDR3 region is CASSYGLALQETQYF. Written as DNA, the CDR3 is TGTGCCAGCAGCTACGGACTAGCCTTACAAGAGACCCAGTACTTC.

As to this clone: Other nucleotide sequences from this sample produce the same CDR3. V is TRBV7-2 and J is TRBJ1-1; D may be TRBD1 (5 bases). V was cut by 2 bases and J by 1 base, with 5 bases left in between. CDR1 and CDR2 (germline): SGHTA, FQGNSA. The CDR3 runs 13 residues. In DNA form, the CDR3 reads TGTGCCAGCAGCTTAAGGGGGAACACTGAAGCTTTCTTT. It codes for CASSLRGNTEAFF.

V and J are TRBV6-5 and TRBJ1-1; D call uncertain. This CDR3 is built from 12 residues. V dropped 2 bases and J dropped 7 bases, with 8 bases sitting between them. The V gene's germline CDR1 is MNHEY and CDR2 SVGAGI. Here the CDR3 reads CASSYRDNEAFF. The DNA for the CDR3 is TGTGCCAGCAGTTACCGCGACAATGAAGCTTTCTTT.

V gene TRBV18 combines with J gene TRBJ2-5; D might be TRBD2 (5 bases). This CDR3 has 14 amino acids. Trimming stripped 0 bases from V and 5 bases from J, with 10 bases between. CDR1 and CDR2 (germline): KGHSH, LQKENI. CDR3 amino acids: CASSPPPSGETQYF. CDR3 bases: TGTGCCAGCTCACCACCCCCGTCGGGGGAGACCCAGTACTTC. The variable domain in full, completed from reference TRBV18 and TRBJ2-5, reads NAGVMQNPRHLVRRRGQEARLRCSPMKGHSHVYWYRQLPEEGLKFMVYLQKENIIDESGMPKERFSAEFPKEGPSILRIQQVVRGDSAAYFCASSPPPSGETQYFGPGTRLLVL.

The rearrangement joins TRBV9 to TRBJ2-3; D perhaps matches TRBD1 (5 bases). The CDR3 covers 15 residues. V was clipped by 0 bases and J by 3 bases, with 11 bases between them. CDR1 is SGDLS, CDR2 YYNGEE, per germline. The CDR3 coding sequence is TGTGCCAGCAGCGTAGTGGCCAGGACAACAGATACGCAGTATTTT. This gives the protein CASSVVARTTDTQYF.

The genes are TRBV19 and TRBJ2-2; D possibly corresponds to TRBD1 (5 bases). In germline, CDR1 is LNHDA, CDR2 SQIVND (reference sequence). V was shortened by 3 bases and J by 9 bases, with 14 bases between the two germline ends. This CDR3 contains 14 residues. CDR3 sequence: CASSIGQGSRELFF. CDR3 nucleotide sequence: TGTGCCAGTAGTATTGGGCAGGGAAGCCGGGAGCTGTTTTTT.

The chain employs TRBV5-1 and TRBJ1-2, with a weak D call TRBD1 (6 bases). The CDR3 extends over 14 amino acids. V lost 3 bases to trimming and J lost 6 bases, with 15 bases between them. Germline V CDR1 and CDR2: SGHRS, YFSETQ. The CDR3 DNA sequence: TGCGCCAGCAGCTATAGGACAGCCGTTGATGGCTACACCTTC. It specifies CASSYRTAVDGYTF.

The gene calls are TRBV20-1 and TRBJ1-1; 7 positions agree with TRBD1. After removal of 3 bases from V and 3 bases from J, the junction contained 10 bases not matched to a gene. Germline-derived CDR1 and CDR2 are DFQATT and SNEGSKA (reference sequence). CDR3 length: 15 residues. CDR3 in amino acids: CSASSHDRVYTEAFF. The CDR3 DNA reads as TGCAGTGCTAGTTCCCATGACAGGGTATACACTGAAGCTTTCTTT.

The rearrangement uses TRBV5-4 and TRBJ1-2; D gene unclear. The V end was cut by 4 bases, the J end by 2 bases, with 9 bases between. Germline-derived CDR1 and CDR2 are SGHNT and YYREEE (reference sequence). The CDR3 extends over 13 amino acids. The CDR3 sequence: CASSQDGNYGYTF. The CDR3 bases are TGTGCCAGCAGCCAAGACGGGAACTATGGCTACACCTTC.